This T cell receptor beta chain comes out of a study of fetal regulatory T cell absence and autoimmunity. Study at large: The IPEX patients lacked clinical diabetes but had exocrine pancreas autoimmunity. General study findings and limits: Pancreas and cord blood did not differ much in TRB family usage. Pancreas TCRs were oligoclonally enriched versus cord blood, some clones over 95-fold.

On this clone itself: What it recognizes is unknown.

Assay: immunoSEQ multiplex PCR; the TCRdb copy retains only in-frame clones and omits some. The sample includes around 100,000 clones, roughly 70% seen only once; the top ten take less than 2.5%. The sequenced material came from pancreas tissue. This clonotype was obtained from a male donor with IPEX syndrome.

The CDR3 here is CASRMSRTNTGELFF. CDR3 sequence (DNA): TGTGCCAGCAGGATGTCCAGGACGAACACCGGGGAGCTGTTTTTT. V is TRBV2 and J is TRBJ2-2; D remains ambiguous. Germline V gives CDR1 SNHLY, CDR2 FYNNEI. V dropped 6 bases and J dropped 0 bases, with 11 bases sitting between them. The length of the CDR3 is 15 residues.